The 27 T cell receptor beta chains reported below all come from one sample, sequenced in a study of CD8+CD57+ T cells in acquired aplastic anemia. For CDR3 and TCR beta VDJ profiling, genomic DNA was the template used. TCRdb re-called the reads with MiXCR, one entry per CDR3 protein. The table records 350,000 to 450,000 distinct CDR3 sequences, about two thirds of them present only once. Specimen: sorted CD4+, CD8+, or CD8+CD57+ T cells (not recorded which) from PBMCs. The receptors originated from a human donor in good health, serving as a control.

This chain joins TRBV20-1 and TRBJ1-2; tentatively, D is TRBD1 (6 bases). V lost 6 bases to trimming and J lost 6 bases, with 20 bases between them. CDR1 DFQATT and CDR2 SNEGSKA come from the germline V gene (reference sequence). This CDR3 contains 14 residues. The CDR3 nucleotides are TGCAGTGCGCCCACCGCGGGGGGCGGTCATGGCTACACCTTC. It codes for CSAPTAGGGHGYTF.

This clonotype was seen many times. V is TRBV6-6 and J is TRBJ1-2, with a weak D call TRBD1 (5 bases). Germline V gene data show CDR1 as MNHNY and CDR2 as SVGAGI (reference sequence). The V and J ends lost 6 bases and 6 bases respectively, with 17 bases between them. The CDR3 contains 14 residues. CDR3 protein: CASSQPGVPHGYTF. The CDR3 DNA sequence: TGTGCCAGCAGCCAACCGGGGGTTCCCCATGGCTACACCTTC.

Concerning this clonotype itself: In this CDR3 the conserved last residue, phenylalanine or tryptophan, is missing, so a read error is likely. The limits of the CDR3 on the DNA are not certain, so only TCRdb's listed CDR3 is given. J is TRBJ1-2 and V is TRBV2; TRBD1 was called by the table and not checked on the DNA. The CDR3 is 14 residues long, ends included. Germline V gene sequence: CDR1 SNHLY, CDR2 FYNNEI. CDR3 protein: CASHLNADQFFGPG.

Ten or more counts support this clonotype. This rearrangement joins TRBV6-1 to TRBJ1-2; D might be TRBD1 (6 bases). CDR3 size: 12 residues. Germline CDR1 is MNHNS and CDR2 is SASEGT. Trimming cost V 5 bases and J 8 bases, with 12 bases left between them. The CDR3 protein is CASSKIQGGYTF. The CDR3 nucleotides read TGTGCCAGCAGTAAAATACAGGGAGGCTACACCTTC.

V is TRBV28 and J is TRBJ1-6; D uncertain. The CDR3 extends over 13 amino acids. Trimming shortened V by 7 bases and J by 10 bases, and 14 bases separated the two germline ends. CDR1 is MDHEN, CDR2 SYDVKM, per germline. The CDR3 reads CASNEGGNSPLHF. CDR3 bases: TGTGCCAGCAATGAGGGTGGTAACTCACCCCTCCACTTT.

The CDR3 DNA reads as TGTGCCAGCAGCCAAGATAGTGCCGCTAACCAGCATTTT. Protein sequence: CASSQDSAANQHF. The gene calls are TRBV11-2 and TRBJ1-5; D gene unclear. V shed 5 bases and J shed 12 bases, with 17 bases lying between them. Germline V CDR1 and CDR2: SGHAT, FQNNGV. The CDR3 contains 13 residues.

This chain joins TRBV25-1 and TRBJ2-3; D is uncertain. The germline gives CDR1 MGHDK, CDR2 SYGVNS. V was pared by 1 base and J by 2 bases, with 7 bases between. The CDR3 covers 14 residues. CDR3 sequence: CASSEWADTDTQYF. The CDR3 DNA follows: TGTGCCAGCAGTGAATGGGCAGACACAGATACGCAGTATTTT.

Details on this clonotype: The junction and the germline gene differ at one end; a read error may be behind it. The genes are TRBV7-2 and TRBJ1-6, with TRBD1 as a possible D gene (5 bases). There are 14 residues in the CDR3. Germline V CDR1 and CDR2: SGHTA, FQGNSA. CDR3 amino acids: CASSLEGINYPLHF. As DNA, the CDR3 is TGCGCCAGCAGCTTGGAGGGGATTAATTATCCCCTCCACTTT.

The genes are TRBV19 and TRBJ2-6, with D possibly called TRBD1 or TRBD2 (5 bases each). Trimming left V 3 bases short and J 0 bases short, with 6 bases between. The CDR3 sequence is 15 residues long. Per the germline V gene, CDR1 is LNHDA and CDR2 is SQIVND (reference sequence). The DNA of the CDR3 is TGTGCCAGTAGTATGGGGGACTCTGGGGCCAACGTCCTGACTTTC. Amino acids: CASSMGDSGANVLTF.

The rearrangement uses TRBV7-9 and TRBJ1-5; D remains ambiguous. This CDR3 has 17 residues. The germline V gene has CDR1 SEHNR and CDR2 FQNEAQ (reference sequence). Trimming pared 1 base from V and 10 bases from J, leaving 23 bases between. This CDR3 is CASSLGLGDTQYFPQHF. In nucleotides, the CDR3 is TGTGCCAGCAGCTTAGGATTAGGAGATACGCAGTATTTTCCCCAGCATTTT. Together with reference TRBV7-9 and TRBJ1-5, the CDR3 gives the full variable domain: DTGVSQNPRHKITKRGQNVTFRCDPISEHNRLYWYRQTLGQGPEFLTYFQNEAQLEKSRLLSDRFSAERPKGSFSTLEIQRTEQGDSAMYLCASSLGLGDTQYFPQHFGDGTRLSIL.

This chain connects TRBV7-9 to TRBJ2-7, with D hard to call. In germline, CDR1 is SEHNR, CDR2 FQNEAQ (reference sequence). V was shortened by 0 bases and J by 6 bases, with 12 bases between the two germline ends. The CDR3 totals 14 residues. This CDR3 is CASSLALSTAEQYF. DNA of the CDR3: TGTGCCAGCAGCTTAGCTCTCTCCACGGCCGAGCAGTACTTC.

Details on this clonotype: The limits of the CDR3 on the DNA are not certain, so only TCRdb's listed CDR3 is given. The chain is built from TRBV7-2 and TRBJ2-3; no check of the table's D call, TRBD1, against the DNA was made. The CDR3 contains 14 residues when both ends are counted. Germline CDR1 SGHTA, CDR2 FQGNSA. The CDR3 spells CASSSTDTQYFGPF.

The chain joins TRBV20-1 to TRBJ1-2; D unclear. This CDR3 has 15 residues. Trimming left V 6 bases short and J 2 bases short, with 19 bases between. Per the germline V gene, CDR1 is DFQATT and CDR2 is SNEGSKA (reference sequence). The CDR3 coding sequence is TGCAGTGCCAGAACGGAGCGGAGGGAGAACTATGGCTACACCTTC. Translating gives CSARTERRENYGYTF.

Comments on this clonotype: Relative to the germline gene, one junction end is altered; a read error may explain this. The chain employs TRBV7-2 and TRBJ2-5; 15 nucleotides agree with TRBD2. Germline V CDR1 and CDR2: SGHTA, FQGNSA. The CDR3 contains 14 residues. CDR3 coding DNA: TGTGCCAGCAGCGTCGGGACTAGCGGGGGGCCCCAGTCCTTC. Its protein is CASSVGTSGGPQSF.

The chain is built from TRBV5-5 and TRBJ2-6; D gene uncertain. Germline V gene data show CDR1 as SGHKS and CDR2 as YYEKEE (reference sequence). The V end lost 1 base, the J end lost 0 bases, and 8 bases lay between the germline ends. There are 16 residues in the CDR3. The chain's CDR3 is CASSLSGTSGANVLTF. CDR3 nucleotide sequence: TGTGCCAGCAGCTTGTCTGGTACCTCTGGGGCCAACGTCCTGACTTTC.

CDR3 DNA: TGTGCCAGCAGCGCTGAGAGGGCAGGTCGAGAGACCCAGTACTTC. Protein: CASSAERAGRETQYF. This chain connects TRBV11-2 to TRBJ2-5, with D perhaps matching TRBD2 (5 bases). This CDR3 is 15 amino acids long. Per germline, CDR1 SGHAT and CDR2 FQNNGV. V was pared by 5 bases and J by 4 bases, with 17 bases between.

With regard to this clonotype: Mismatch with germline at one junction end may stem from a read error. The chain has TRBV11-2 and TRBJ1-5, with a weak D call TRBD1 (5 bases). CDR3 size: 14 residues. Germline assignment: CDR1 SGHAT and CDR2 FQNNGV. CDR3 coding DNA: TGTGCCAGCAGCCAAACGATGGGGGTCCATCCCCAGCACTTT. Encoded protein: CASSQTMGVHPQHF.

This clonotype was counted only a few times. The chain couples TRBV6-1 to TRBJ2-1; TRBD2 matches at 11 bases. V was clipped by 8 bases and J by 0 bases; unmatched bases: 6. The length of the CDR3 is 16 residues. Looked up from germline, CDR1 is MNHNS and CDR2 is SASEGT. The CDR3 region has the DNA TGTGCCAGCGCCACTAGCGGGGGAGGCTCCTACAATGAGCAGTTCTTC. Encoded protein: CASATSGGGSYNEQFF.

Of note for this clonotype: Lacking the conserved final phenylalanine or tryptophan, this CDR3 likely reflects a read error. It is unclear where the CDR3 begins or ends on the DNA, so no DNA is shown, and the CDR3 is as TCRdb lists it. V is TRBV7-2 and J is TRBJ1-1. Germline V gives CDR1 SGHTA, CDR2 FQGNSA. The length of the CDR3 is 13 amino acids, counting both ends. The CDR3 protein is CASSMVGGGAANE.

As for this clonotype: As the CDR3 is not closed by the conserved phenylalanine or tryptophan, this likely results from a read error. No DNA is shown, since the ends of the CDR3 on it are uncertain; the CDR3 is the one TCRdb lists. This chain's CDR3 is CASSNGRFLAKNI. The rearrangement links TRBV14 to TRBJ2-3. Germline CDR1 and CDR2: SGHDN and FVKESK. Ends included, the CDR3 has 13 residues.

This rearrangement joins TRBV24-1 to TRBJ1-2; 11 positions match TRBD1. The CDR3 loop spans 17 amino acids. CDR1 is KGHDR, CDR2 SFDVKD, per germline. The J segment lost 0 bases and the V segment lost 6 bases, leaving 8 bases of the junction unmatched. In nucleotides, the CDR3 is TGTGCCACCAGTCTGCGGGACAGGGGGAACGCTAACTATGGCTACACCTTC. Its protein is CATSLRDRGNANYGYTF.

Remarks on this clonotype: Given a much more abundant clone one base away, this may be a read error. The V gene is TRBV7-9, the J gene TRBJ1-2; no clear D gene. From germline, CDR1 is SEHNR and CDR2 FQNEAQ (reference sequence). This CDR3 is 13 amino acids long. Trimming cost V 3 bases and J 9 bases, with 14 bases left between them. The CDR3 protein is CASSFQGKDSYTF. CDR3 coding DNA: TGTGCCAGCAGCTTCCAAGGGAAAGATAGCTACACCTTC.

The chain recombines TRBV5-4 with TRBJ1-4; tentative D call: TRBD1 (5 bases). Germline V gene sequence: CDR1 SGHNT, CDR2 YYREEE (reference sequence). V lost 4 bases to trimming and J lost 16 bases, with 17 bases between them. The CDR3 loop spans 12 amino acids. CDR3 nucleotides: TGTGCCAGCAGCGTGTTTTCTGGTCAGGGGTTTTTT. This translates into CASSVFSGQGFF.

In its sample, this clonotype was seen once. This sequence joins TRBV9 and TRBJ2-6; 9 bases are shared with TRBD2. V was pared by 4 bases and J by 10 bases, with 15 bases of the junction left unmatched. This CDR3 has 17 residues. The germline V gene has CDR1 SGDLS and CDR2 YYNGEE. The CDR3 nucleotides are TGTGCCAGCAGCCAAGATAAGCGGGGGGCAGCAACAAACGTCCTGACTTTC. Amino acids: CASSQDKRGAATNVLTF.

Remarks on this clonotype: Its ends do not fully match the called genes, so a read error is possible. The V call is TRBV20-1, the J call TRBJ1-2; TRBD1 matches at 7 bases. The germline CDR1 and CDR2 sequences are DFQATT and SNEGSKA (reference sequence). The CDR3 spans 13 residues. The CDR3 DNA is TGCAGCGTCAGCGCAGGGGGGGACTATAGCTACACCTTC. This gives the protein CSVSAGGDYSYTF.

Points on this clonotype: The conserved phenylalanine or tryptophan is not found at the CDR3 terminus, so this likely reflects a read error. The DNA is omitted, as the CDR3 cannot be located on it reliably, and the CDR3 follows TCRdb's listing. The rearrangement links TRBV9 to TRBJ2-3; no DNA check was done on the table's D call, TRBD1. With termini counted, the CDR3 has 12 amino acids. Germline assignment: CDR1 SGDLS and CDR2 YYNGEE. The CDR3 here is CASSVGGATQSL.

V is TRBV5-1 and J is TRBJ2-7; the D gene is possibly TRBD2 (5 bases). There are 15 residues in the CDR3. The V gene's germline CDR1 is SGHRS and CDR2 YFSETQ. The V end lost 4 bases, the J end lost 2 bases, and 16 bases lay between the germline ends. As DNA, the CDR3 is TGCGCCAGCAGCACCGGCGGGTGGAATCCCTACGAGCAGTACTTC. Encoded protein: CASSTGGWNPYEQYF.